This TCR beta chain was recovered during a study of T cell responses to AZD1222 COVID-19 vaccine (dated by TCRdb to 2020 to 2022). For context, the study as a whole: Because spike-specific TCR depth and breadth did not differ between the two schedules, AZD1222 recipients who got a second dose at roughly 4 weeks were pooled with those who got a second dose at roughly 12 weeks. TCR sequencing was performed for fewer than 250 trial participants, of whom about 210 were given two doses of AZD1222 and around 25 were given two doses of MenACWY control vaccine. Trial participants were enrolled by age into 18-55, 56-69 and 70-plus year subgroups, with 148, 28 and 57 TCR-sequenced participants respectively.

This specimen's time point label, interpreted: baseline before first vaccination. Vaccinee samples were obtained from the UK trials COV001 and COV002, which included a single-blind randomized controlled phase 2/3 trial of AZD1222 (ChAdOx1 nCoV-19) in healthy adults. For TCRbeta chain sequencing, PBMC samples from trial participants were taken at day 0 and at day 28 after the second dose. The CDR3 regions of human TCRbeta chains were analyzed by immunosequencing. The study's processing was this. Repertoire TCRs were checked for matches against a reference library of SARS-CoV-2-specific TCRs that had been generated using the MIRA antigen-specificity platform. Breadth was defined as the fraction of unique TCRs that were SARS-CoV-2-associated, and depth was defined as the fraction of total T cells that were SARS-CoV-2-associated. Using the MIRA data, each spike-specific TCR was assigned both to the spike region to which the TCR was reactive and to a CD4 or CD8 class. Log10-transformed breadth and depth values were compared by one-way ANOVA with Sidak's multiple comparisons tests. What TCRdb holds here is the immuneACCESS table cut down to in-frame rearrangements. Part of the clones is not present; checked against another copy, under half of the missing clones reflect an unresolved V gene, and the others are unexplained. Clone size and the V and J calls come from that table; the DNA yielded D and trimming. This sample has some 130,000 clones in its table, and under 95% of those were observed once. 3.1% of the sample comes from the top ten.

The germline V gene specifies SGHVS as CDR1 and FNYEAQ as CDR2. Measured from the cysteine to the phenylalanine, the CDR3 is 11 residues long. The CDR3 DNA has 33 bases and is translated from base 1. The junction carries 4 bases between V and J, which are trimmed by 5 bases and 3 bases respectively. What the authors observed across the whole study: Participants were mostly white British and included more females than males, and it was suggested by the authors that clonal diversity may have been underestimated. Only five or six AZD1222 recipients were SARS-CoV-2 seropositive at baseline, limiting conclusions about previously exposed vaccinees. Spike-specific TCR breadth and depth rose significantly after two AZD1222 doses compared with day 0 and with MenACWY recipients. The 56-69-year group was small, and its depth increase did not reach significance, likely because of low power. No day 14 peak-response samples were available, so repertoires were characterized only after the peak T cell response. Reportedly, close to half of the unique spike-specific TCRs recognized epitopes lying outside the regions that are mutated in the B.1.351 and B.1.1.7 variants. Vaccine-associated CD4 TCRs spanned the whole spike protein, with dominant responses in regions 160-218 and 743-854.

A note on this clone: The antigen it binds to is not known. No per-base quality is available; no much larger clone lies one base away.

The TCR comes from an adult in good health. The sample consisted of peripheral blood, taken on day 0 of AZD1222 vaccination. The chain is assembled from TRBV7-6 and TRBJ2-5, with the D gene not confidently named. The CDR3 here reads CASSIKETQYF. In nucleotides, the sequence is TGTGCCAGCAGCATCAAAGAGACCCAGTACTTC.